The 2 T cell receptor beta chains reported below all come from one sample, sequenced in a study of control samples from healthy donors and cancer patients. The repertoire was sequenced with immunoSEQ multiplex PCR; TCRdb's copy has only in-frame clones and lacks some. The sample holds 65,000 to 100,000 clones; about nine tenths are singletons and the top ten take roughly a sixth. The sample was blood. Source of these receptors: a man between 45 and 60 years old in good health.

The chain is built from TRBV20-1 and TRBJ2-7; 7 bases are a match to TRBD1. V lost 4 bases to trimming and J lost 7 bases; unmatched junction nucleotides: 4. Germline lookup yields CDR1 DFQATT and CDR2 SNEGSKA (reference sequence). The CDR3 length is 11 residues. The CDR3 sequence: CSATGTVEQYF. The CDR3 nucleotides are TGCAGTGCTACTGGGACAGTAGAGCAGTACTTC.

The chain has TRBV9 and TRBJ1-4; a weak D match, TRBD1 (6 bases). The CDR3 is made up of 15 amino acids. Between the trimmed V and J ends, which lost 0 bases and 4 bases, there was a span of 10 bases. The germline CDR1 and CDR2 sequences are SGDLS and YYNGEE. The DNA of the CDR3 is TGTGCCAGCAGCGTAGGGACAGTGGATAATGAAAAACTGTTTTTT. The encoded protein is CASSVGTVDNEKLFF. Full variable domain (missing parts from reference TRBV9 and TRBJ1-4): DSGVTQTPKHLITATGQRVTLRCSPRSGDLSVYWYQQSLDQGLQFLIQYYNGEERAKGNILERFSAQQFPDLHSELNLSSLELGDSALYFCASSVGTVDNEKLFFGSGTQLSVL.